This record looks at one T cell receptor beta chain sequence and its context. The data are from a study of blood T cell repertoires in COVID-19. V was clipped by 2 bases and J by 8 bases; unmatched bases: 6. Germline lookup yields CDR1 MGHDK and CDR2 SYGVNS. CDR3 length: 16 residues. Using immunoSEQ multiplex PCR, the repertoire was profiled, and TCRdb retains in-frame clones only, with some absent. The sample lists 200,000 to 250,000 clones; under 85% were seen once. The sequenced sample was PBMCs or T cells enriched from blood (not recorded which). This receptor was identified in a man aged 55 to 70 who had recovered from COVID-19. The genes are TRBV25-1 and TRBJ2-1; 13 bases agree with TRBD2. The CDR3 sequence: CASSEGGLAGTYEQFF. DNA of the CDR3: TGTGCCAGCAGTGAAGGGGGACTAGCGGGGACCTATGAGCAGTTCTTC.